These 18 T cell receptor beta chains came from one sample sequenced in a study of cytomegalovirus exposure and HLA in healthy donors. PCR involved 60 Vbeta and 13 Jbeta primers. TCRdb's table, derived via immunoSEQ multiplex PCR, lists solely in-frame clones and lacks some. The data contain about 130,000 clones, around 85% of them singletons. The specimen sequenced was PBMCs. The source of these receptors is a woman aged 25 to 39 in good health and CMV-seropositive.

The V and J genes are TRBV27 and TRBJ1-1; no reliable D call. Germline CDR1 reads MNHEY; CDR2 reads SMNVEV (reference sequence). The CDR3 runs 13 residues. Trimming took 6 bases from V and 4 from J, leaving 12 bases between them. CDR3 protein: CASSLRGLTEAFF. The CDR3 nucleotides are TGTGCCAGCAGCCTTCGGGGTCTCACTGAAGCTTTCTTT.

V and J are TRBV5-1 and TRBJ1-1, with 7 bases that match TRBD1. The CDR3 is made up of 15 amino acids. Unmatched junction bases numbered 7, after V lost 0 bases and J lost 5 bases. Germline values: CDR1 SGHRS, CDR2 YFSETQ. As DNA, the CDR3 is TGCGCCAGCAGCTTGGGCTCAGGGGGTGGGACTGAAGCTTTCTTT. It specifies CASSLGSGGGTEAFF.

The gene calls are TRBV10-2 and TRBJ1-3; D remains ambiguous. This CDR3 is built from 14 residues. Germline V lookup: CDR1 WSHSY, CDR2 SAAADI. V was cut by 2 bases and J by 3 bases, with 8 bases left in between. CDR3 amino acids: CASSEAGGGNTIYF. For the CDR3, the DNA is TGCGCCAGCAGTGAGGCGGGAGGTGGAAACACCATATATTTT.

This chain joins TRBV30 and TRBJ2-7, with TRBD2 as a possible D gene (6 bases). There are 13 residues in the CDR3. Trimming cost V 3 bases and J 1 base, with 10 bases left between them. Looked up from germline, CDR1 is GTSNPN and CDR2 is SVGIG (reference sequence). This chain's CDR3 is CAWSPGTSYEQYF. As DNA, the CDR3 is TGTGCCTGGAGCCCTGGGACTTCCTACGAGCAGTACTTC. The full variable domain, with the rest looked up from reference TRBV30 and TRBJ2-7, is SQTIHQWPATLVQPVGSPLSLECTVEGTSNPNLYWYRQAAGRGLQLLFYSVGIGQISSEVPQNLSASRPQDRQFILSSKKLLLSDSGFYLCAWSPGTSYEQYFGPGTRLTVT.

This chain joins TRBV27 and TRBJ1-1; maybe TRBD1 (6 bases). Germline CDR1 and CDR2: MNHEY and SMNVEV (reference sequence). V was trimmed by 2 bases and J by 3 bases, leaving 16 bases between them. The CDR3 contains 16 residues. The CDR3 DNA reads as TGTGCCAGCAGTTTAACTCTACAGGGATCACACACTGAAGCTTTCTTT. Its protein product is CASSLTLQGSHTEAFF.

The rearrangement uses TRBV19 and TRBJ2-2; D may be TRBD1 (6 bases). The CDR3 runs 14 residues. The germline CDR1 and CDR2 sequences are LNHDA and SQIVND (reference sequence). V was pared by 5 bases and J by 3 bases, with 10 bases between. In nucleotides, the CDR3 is TGTGCCAGTAGTGGTTACAGGGACACCGGGGAGCTGTTTTTT. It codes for CASSGYRDTGELFF.

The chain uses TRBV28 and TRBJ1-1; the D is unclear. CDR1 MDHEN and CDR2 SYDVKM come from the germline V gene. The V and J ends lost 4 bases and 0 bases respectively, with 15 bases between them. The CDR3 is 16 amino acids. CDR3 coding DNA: TGTGCCAGCAGTTCCCCTCAACGAAGAGTGAACACTGAAGCTTTCTTT. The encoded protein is CASSSPQRRVNTEAFF.

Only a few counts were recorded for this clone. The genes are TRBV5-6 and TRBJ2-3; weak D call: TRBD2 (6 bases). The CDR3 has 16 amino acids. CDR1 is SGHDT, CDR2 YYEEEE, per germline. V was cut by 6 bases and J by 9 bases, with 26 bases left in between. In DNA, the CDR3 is TGTGCCAGCAAAGTTTTCGGGGGAGACGGGGTTGAGACGCAGTATTTT. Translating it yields CASKVFGGDGVETQYF. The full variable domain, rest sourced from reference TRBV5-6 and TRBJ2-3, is DAGVTQSPTHLIKTRGQQVTLRCSPKSGHDTVSWYQQALGQGPQFIFQYYEEEERQRGNFPDRFSGHQFPNYSSELNVNALLLGDSALYLCASKVFGGDGVETQYFGPGTRLTVL.

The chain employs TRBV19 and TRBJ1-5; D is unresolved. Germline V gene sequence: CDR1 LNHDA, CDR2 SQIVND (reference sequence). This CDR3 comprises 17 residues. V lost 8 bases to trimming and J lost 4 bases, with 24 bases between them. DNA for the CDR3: TGTGCCAGTCATAGTTCGGCGGGCAATTTCCTTAATCAGCCCCAGCATTTT. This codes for CASHSSAGNFLNQPQHF.

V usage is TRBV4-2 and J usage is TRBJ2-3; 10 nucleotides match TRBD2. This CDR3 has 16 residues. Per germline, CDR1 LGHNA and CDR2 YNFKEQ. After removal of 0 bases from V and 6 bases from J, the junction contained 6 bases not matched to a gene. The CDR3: CASSQDTAGGPDTQYF. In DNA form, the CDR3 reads TGTGCCAGCAGCCAAGATACAGCGGGAGGGCCGGATACGCAGTATTTT.

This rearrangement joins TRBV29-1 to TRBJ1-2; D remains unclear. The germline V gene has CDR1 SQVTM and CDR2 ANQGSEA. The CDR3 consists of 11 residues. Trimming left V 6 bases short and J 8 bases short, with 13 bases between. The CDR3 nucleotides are TGCAGCGTCCCCCGGACTCGGGGCTACACCTTC. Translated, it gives CSVPRTRGYTF.

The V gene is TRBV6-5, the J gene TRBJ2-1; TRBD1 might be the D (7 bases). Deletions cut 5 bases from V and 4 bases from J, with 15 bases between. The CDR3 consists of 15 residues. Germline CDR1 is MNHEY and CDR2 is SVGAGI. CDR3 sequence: CASSRGTALYNEQFF. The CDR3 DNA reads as TGTGCCAGCAGTCGGGGGACAGCCCTTTACAATGAGCAGTTCTTC.

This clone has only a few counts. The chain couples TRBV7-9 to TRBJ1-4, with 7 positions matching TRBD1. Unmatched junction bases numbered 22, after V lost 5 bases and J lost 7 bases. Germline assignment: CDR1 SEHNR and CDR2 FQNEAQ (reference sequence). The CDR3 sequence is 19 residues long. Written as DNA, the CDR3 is TGTGCCAGCAGCACGAAGGGGGGATCACAGGGGCTCGGTAGTGAAAAACTGTTTTTT. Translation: CASSTKGGSQGLGSEKLFF.

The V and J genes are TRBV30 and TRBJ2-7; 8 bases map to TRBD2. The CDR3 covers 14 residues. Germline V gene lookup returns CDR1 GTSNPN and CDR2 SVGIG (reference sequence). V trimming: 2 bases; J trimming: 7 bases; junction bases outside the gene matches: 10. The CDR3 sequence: CAWSRALAGTEQYF. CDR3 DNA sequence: TGTGCCTGGAGTCGGGCCCTAGCGGGTACGGAGCAGTACTTC.

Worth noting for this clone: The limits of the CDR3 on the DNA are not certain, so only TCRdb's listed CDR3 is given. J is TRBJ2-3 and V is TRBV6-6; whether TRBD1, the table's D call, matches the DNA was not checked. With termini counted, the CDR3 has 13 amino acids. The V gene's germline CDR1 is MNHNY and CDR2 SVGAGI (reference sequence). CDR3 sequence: CASSSSDRRTQYF.

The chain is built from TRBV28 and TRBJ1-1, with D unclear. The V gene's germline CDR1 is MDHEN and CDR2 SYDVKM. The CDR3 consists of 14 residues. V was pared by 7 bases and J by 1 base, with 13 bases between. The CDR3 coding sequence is TGTGCCAGCAATAAGACACCCAGGAACACTGAAGCTTTCTTT. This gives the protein CASNKTPRNTEAFF.

The DNA of the CDR3 is TGTGCCAGCAGCTTGGAAGTTTTTAGCGGGAGCCTCGAGCAGTACTTC. Its translation: CASSLEVFSGSLEQYF. This chain links TRBV5-6 with TRBJ2-7; 9 bases line up with TRBD2. V lost 0 bases, J lost 6 bases, and 10 bases stayed unmatched. The length of the CDR3 is 16 residues. Germline V gene sequence: CDR1 SGHDT, CDR2 YYEEEE.

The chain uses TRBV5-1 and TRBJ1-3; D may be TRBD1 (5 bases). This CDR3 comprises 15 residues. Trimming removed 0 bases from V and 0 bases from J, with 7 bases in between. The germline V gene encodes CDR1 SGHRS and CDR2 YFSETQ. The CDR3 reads CASSLGQISGNTIYF. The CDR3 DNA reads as TGCGCCAGCAGCTTGGGACAGATCTCTGGAAACACCATATATTTT.